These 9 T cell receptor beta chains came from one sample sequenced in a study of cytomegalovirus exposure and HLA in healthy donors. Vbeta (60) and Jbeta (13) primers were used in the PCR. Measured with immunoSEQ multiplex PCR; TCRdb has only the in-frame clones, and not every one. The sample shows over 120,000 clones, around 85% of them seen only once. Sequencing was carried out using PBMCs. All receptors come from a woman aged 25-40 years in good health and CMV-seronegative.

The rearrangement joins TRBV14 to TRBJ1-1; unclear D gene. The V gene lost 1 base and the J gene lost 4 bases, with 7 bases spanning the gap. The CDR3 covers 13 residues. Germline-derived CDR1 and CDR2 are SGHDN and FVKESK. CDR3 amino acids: CASSQGWATEAFF. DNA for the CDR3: TGTGCCAGCAGCCAAGGGTGGGCCACTGAAGCTTTCTTT.

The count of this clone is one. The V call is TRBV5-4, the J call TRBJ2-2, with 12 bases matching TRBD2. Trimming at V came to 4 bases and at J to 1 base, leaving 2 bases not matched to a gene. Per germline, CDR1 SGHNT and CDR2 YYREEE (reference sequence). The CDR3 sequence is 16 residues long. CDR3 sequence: CASSLAGGRNTGELFF. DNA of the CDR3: TGTGCCAGCAGCCTAGCGGGGGGGCGGAACACCGGGGAGCTGTTTTTT.

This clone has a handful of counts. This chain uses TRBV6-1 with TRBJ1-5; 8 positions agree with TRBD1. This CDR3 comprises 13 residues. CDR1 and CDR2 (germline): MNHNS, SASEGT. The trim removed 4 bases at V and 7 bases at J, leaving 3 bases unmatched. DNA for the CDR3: TGTGCCAGCAGTGGACAGGGGAGACAGCCCCAGCATTTT. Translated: CASSGQGRQPQHF.

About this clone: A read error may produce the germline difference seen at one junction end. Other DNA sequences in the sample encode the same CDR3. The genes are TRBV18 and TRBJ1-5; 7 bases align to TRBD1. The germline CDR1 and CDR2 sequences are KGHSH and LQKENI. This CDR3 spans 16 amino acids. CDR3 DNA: TGTGCCAGCTCGCCACTGGCAGGGGGAACCGATCAGCCCCAGCATTTT. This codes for CASSPLAGGTDQPQHF.

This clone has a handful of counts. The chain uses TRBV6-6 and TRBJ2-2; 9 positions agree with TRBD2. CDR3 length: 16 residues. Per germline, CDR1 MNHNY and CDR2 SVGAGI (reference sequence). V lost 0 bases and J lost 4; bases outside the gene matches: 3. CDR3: CASSYSWRGGTGELFF. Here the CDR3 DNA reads TGTGCCAGCAGTTACTCTTGGCGGGGGGGCACCGGGGAGCTGTTTTTT.

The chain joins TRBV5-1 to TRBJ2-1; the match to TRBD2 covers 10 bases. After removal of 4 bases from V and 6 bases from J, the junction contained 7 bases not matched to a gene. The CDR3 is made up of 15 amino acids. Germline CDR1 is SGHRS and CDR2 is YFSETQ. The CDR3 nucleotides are TGCGCCAGCAGCATCCTAGCGGGGGAGCTCAATGAGCAGTTCTTC. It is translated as CASSILAGELNEQFF.

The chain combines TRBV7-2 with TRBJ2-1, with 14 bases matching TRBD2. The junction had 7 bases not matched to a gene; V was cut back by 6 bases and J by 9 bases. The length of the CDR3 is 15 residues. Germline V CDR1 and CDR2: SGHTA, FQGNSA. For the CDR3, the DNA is TGTGCCAGCAGGGGACTAGCGGGAGTACAAAGTGAGCAGTTCTTC. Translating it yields CASRGLAGVQSEQFF.

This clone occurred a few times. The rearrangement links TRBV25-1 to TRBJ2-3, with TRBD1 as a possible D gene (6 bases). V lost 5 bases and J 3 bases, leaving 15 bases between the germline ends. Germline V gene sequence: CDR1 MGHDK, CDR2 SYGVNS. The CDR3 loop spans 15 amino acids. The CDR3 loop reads CASSLTGSGTDTQYF. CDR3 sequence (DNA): TGTGCCAGCAGTTTAACAGGGTCGGGGACAGATACGCAGTATTTT.

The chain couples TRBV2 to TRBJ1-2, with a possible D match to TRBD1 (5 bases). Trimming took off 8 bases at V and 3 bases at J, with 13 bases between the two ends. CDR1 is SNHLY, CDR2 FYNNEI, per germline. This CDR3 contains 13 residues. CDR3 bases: TGTGCCAGCGTCGCCTCCAGGGACTATGGCTACACCTTC. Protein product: CASVASRDYGYTF.